The 24 T cell receptor beta chains below all came from one sample that was sequenced in a study of prognosis after radiotherapy for stage I lung cancer. Two-round multiplex PCR amplified TCR beta CDR3 from genomic DNA. Used in first-round PCR were primers specific to each TRBV and TRBJ gene. Via MiXCR, TCRdb re-called the multiplex PCR reads, giving one row per CDR3 protein. The sample includes over 45,000 distinct CDR3 sequences, around a quarter of them seen just once. Sequenced material: PBMCs, taken before or after stereotactic body radiation therapy (not recorded which). Source of these receptors: a donor older than 45 with non-small cell lung cancer.

This clonotype has ten or more counts. The chain uses TRBV20-1 and TRBJ1-3; D uncertain. There are 13 residues in the CDR3. Germline V CDR1 and CDR2: DFQATT, SNEGSKA (reference sequence). V was cut by 3 bases and J by 4 bases, with 10 bases left in between. In nucleotides, the CDR3 is TGCAGTGCTAGTCCTGGAAGGGGAAACACCATATATTTT. This gives the protein CSASPGRGNTIYF.

This clonotype was picked up many times. This chain connects TRBV10-2 to TRBJ1-5, with no clear D. Germline assignment: CDR1 WSHSY and CDR2 SAAADI. Trimming took 4 bases from V and 8 from J, leaving 9 bases between them. The CDR3 length is 12 residues. The CDR3 DNA reads TGCGCCAGCAGTGGGACGGCCGAGCCCCAGCATTTT. Amino acid sequence: CASSGTAEPQHF.

In the case of this clonotype: A read error likely explains this, since a far larger clone differs by one base. The chain joins TRBV6-1 to TRBJ2-5, with 11 nucleotides matching TRBD2. The end of the DNA fits TRBJ2-1 better, so the J call may be wrong. The CDR3 is made up of 15 amino acids. CDR1 MNHNS and CDR2 SASEGT come from the germline V gene. CDR3 region: CASRPSGGSVYEQFF. The CDR3 DNA is TGTGCCAGCAGACCTAGCGGGGGGTCCGTCTATGAGCAGTTCTTC.

This clonotype occurred a few times. This could be a read error, since a much larger clone is one nucleotide away. This chain connects TRBV2 to TRBJ1-5, with D possibly matching TRBD1 (6 bases). The CDR3 is made up of 14 amino acids. Per the germline V gene, CDR1 is SNHLY and CDR2 is FYNNEI. CDR3 DNA: TGTGCCAGCAGTGGGTTGACAGGCAATCGGCCCCAGCATTTT. This gives the protein CASSGLTGNRPQHF.

This clonotype has a count of ten or more. The J gene is TRBJ2-1, the V gene TRBV5-1, with TRBD2 identical over 11 bases. The CDR3 is made up of 17 amino acids. The V and J ends lost 0 bases and 6 bases, in that order; junction bases with no gene match: 8. CDR1 SGHRS and CDR2 YFSETQ come from the germline V gene. The CDR3 reads CASSLEILAGGPNEQFF. CDR3 bases: TGCGCCAGCAGCTTGGAAATTCTAGCGGGGGGCCCCAATGAGCAGTTCTTC.

This clonotype was recorded at least ten times. The J gene is TRBJ1-1, the V gene TRBV30; 8 bases map to TRBD1. The V segment lost 5 bases and the J segment 7 bases; nucleotides outside the gene matches: 9. The germline V gene has CDR1 GTSNPN and CDR2 SVGIG (reference sequence). The CDR3 loop spans 13 amino acids. The CDR3 DNA sequence: TGTGCCTGGGGAGGACAGGGAGGAAGTGAAGCTTTCTTT. Residues: CAWGGQGGSEAFF.

This clonotype was picked up many times. The chain links TRBV4-1 to TRBJ1-3; D is uncertain. The V gene's germline CDR1 is MGHRA and CDR2 YSYEKL. The length of the CDR3 is 14 residues. Trimming removed 4 bases at V and 3 bases at J, with 10 bases between. The CDR3 here is CASSRADVGNTIYF. The CDR3 region has the DNA TGCGCCAGCAGCCGGGCGGATGTTGGAAACACCATATATTTT.

Turning to this clonotype: A much more abundant neighbour one base away suggests this may be a read error. The rearrangement joins TRBV4-1 to TRBJ1-5; D call uncertain. There are 16 residues in the CDR3. Germline lookup yields CDR1 MGHRA and CDR2 YSYEKL. In DNA form, the CDR3 reads TGCGCCAGCAGCCCTTGGGAGGACGCAAGCAATCGGCCCCAGCATTTT. It is translated as CASSPWEDASNRPQHF.

This clonotype was seen at least ten times. The chain employs TRBV19 and TRBJ1-2; D not certain. This CDR3 region has 13 residues. Germline CDR1 reads LNHDA; CDR2 reads SQIVND (reference sequence). The V and J ends lost 7 bases and 0 bases respectively, with 9 bases between them. The CDR3 bases are TGTGCCAGTACTGACCGAGCTAACTATGGCTACACCTTC. It encodes CASTDRANYGYTF.

Points on this clonotype: It differs at one base from a far larger clone, so likely a read error. This chain links TRBV6-8 with TRBJ2-3, with 9 bases identical to TRBD1. This CDR3 contains 15 residues. In germline, CDR1 is MNHGY, CDR2 SAAAGT. The CDR3: CSSSPRQGVGNTQYF. The DNA for the CDR3 is TGTTCCAGCAGTCCCCGACAGGGGGTTGGGAATACGCAGTATTTT.

At least ten counts were recorded for this clonotype. The chain carries TRBV28 and TRBJ1-1; D is perhaps TRBD1 (6 bases). V dropped 4 bases and J dropped 4 bases, with 16 bases sitting between them. The CDR3 is 15 amino acids. The germline gives CDR1 MDHEN, CDR2 SYDVKM. CDR3 DNA: TGTGCCAGCAGTTCTCAGGACAGAAGGGGCACTGAAGCTTTCTTT. It specifies CASSSQDRRGTEAFF.

To note about this clonotype: A single base separates this from a much larger clone, so it may be a read error. The rearrangement uses TRBV18 and TRBJ1-4; tentative D call: TRBD1 (5 bases). The CDR3 spans 15 residues. From germline, CDR1 is KGHSH and CDR2 LQKENI. CDR3 region: CASPPGGVEYEKLFF. Written as DNA, the CDR3 is TGTGCCAGCCCACCAGGAGGGGTGGAATATGAAAAACTGTTTTTT.

This clonotype was observed many times. The chain combines TRBV6-1 with TRBJ2-7; 9 bases align to TRBD1. The V segment lost 6 bases and the J segment 2 bases; nucleotides outside the gene matches: 5. This CDR3 has 14 amino acids. Germline V gene data show CDR1 as MNHNS and CDR2 as SASEGT. The chain's CDR3 is CASRRGQGTYEQYF. CDR3 sequence (DNA): TGTGCCAGCAGGAGAGGACAGGGGACCTACGAGCAGTACTTC.

There are many counts of this clonotype. J is TRBJ2-5 and V is TRBV5-6; 7 nucleotides match TRBD1. Germline V CDR1 and CDR2: SGHDT, YYEEEE. This CDR3 has 15 residues. V lost 0 bases to trimming and J lost 4 bases; unmatched junction nucleotides: 6. CDR3 region: CASSLVRYRGETQYF. The CDR3 nucleotides read TGTGCCAGCAGCTTGGTCCGGTACAGGGGAGAGACCCAGTACTTC.

The genes are TRBV4-2 and TRBJ2-5; TRBD2 is a possible D gene (6 bases). The CDR3 length is 17 residues. Trimming pared 3 bases from V and 1 base from J, leaving 18 bases between. CDR1 and CDR2 from the germline V gene are LGHNA and YNFKEQ. Written as DNA, the CDR3 is TGTGCCAGCAGCCATCCGACTAGAGGGGTAACCCAAGAGACCCAGTACTTC. This sequence encodes CASSHPTRGVTQETQYF.

Remarks on this clonotype: A read error may explain this, as a much larger clone is one base away. The chain carries TRBV5-6 and TRBJ2-2; D may be TRBD1 (6 bases). This CDR3 is 14 amino acids long. The V end was cut by 6 bases, the J end by 6 bases, with 15 bases between. Germline V lookup: CDR1 SGHDT, CDR2 YYEEEE. CDR3 sequence: CASISTGSAGELFF. CDR3 nucleotide sequence: TGTGCCAGCATAAGTACAGGGTCGGCCGGGGAGCTGTTTTTT. Based on the CDR3 plus reference TRBV5-6 and TRBJ2-2, the full variable domain is DAGVTQSPTHLIKTRGQQVTLRCSPKSGHDTVSWYQQALGQGPQFIFQYYEEEERQRGNFPDRFSGHQFPNYSSELNVNALLLGDSALYLCASISTGSAGELFFGEGSRLTVL.

Ten or more counts support this clonotype. This chain connects TRBV19 to TRBJ2-7; 13 nucleotides match TRBD2. The CDR3 sequence is 16 residues long. Germline loops: CDR1 LNHDA, CDR2 SQIVND (reference sequence). V lost 3 bases and J lost 3; bases outside the gene matches: 5. CDR3 in DNA: TGTGCCAGTAGTATCTCCGGACTAGCGGGGGTCTACGAGCAGTACTTC. Translating gives CASSISGLAGVYEQYF.

About this clonotype: This CDR3 is missing its conserved last phenylalanine or tryptophan, likely due to a read error. The rearrangement joins TRBV19 to TRBJ2-2; weak D call: TRBD1 (6 bases). The germline V gene encodes CDR1 LNHDA and CDR2 SQIVND (reference sequence). There are 15 residues in the CDR3. V was clipped by 5 bases and J by 6 bases, with 16 bases between them. The CDR3 DNA follows: TGTGCCAGTAGTTTTCAGACAGGCGAGTCCGGGGAGCTGTTTGTT. Protein sequence: CASSFQTGESGELFV.

This clonotype was counted ten times or more. The rearrangement uses TRBV28 and TRBJ1-2, with a possible D match to TRBD1 (6 bases). Per the germline V gene, CDR1 is MDHEN and CDR2 is SYDVKM. The CDR3 runs to 12 residues. V lost 9 bases to trimming and J lost 7 bases, with 15 bases between them. CDR3 nucleotide sequence: TGTGCCAGGGGGGACAAAGGGCTTGGCTACACCTTC. Amino acid sequence: CARGDKGLGYTF.

This clonotype has at least ten counts. The chain combines TRBV19 with TRBJ2-6; D might be TRBD1 (6 bases). The germline V and J ends were trimmed by 3 bases and 0 bases, with 18 bases remaining between them. The CDR3 runs 19 residues. CDR1 is LNHDA, CDR2 SQIVND, per germline (reference sequence). The CDR3 is CASSMYGVGASSGANVLTF. The CDR3 DNA is TGTGCCAGTAGTATGTATGGTGTGGGGGCGAGCTCTGGGGCCAACGTCCTGACTTTC.

This clonotype was recorded many times. The chain joins TRBV20-1 to TRBJ2-7, with 7 bases that match TRBD2. This CDR3 region has 12 residues. Germline-derived CDR1 and CDR2 are DFQATT and SNEGSKA (reference sequence). Losses at the gene ends were 6 bases for V and 8 bases for J; bases not matched to a gene: 10. DNA for the CDR3: TGCAGTGCCGGACTAGGCGACGCCCAGCAGTACTTC. This sequence encodes CSAGLGDAQQYF.

This clonotype was seen repeatedly, ten times or more. The chain joins TRBV11-3 to TRBJ2-5; TRBD1 matches at 8 bases. This CDR3 spans 13 amino acids. V lost 4 bases and J lost 5; bases outside the gene matches: 3. CDR1 and CDR2 from the germline V gene are SGHNT and YENEEA. The CDR3 DNA reads TGTGCCAGCAGCTCCCGGACAGGGGAGACCCAGTACTTC. Its protein is CASSSRTGETQYF.

A note on this clonotype: A much more abundant neighbour one base away suggests this may be a read error. The V call is TRBV11-2, the J call TRBJ2-5; D possibly corresponds to TRBD2 (7 bases). Germline lookup yields CDR1 SGHAT and CDR2 FQNNGV. This CDR3 comprises 14 residues. Trimming took 4 bases from V and 4 from J, leaving 13 bases between them. The CDR3: CASSSTGGRETQYF. The CDR3 DNA reads as TGTGCCAGCAGCTCCACGGGGGGCCGAGAGACCCAGTACTTC.

At least ten counts were recorded for this clonotype. The chain carries TRBV5-4 and TRBJ2-3; D perhaps matches TRBD2 (5 bases). The CDR3 loop spans 15 amino acids. Trimming left V 0 bases short and J 1 base short, with 9 bases between. Germline CDR1 reads SGHNT; CDR2 reads YYREEE (reference sequence). The CDR3 reads CASSLAGVGTDTQYF. The CDR3, as DNA: TGTGCCAGCAGCTTGGCCGGGGTTGGCACAGATACGCAGTATTTT.